This TCR beta chain appears in the sequencing data of a study of blood T cell repertoires in COVID-19. About the study: Spain, Italy and the United States supplied samples that represented acute and convalescent COVID-19. The analysed material was cDNA or gDNA that came from T cells, B-cell-depleted T cells, or PBMCs.

Seattle's enrolled individuals joined amid active infection and were then monitored longitudinally. In the authors' workflow: Amplified reference gene primers provided the basis for estimating nucleated cell counts. Only in-frame clones appear in the TCRdb table, and some are missing; sequencing was by immunoSEQ multiplex PCR. Clone size and V and J calls were adopted from that table, with D and trimming inferred from the DNA. In the table there are about 300,000 clones, roughly 91% of which are singletons. The sample taken for sequencing was peripheral blood. This TCR came from a woman younger than 45 with COVID-19, enrolled during active disease.

The CDR3 bases are TGTGCCAGCAGTTACTTACAACAGGGGGATAATGGCTACACCTTC. Its translation: CASSYLQQGDNGYTF. This rearrangement joins TRBV6-5 to TRBJ1-2; 8 positions agree with TRBD1. CDR1 MNHEY and CDR2 SVGAGI come from the germline V gene. Unmatched junction bases numbered 7, after V lost 1 base and J lost 6 bases. This CDR3 has 15 amino acids.